The rows below give T cell receptor beta chains drawn from one sample of a study of T cells in localized non-small cell lung cancer. Method: immunoSEQ multiplex PCR; TCRdb's copy keeps in-frame clones and lacks some. This table holds around 17,000 clones, around 89% found once. The sequencing here drew on peripheral blood, taken before any cancer treatment. The source of these receptors is an older male donor with stage II squamous cell lung carcinoma. Each CDR3 is given with its conserved first and last residue. The D gene is left open where the match is weak. Clone size, where shown, is once, few, many, or a class for clones that have expanded.

D,size,V,J,CDR3,DNA
TRBD2,once,TRBV29-1,TRBJ2-7,CSVELGLAGAYEQYF,TGCAGCGTTGAGTTAGGACTAGCGGGAGCCTACGAGCAGTACTTC
.,.,TRBV2,TRBJ1-3,CASRDSPFSGNTIYF,TGTGCCAGCAGGGACAGCCCTTTCTCTGGAAACACCATATATTTT
.,.,TRBV2,TRBJ2-7,CASSVRGRLYEQYF,TGTGCCAGCAGTGTTAGGGGCAGACTTTACGAGCAGTACTTC
.,medium-sized,TRBV20-1,TRBJ2-7,CSARGDYEQYF,TGCAGTGCTAGAGGCGACTACGAGCAGTACTTC
TRBD1,few,TRBV19,TRBJ1-1,CASSIKGAYTEAFF,TGTGCCAGTAGTATCAAGGGGGCTTACACTGAAGCTTTCTTT
.,.,TRBV6-5,TRBJ2-2,CASRRSQGNTGELFF,TGTGCCAGCAGAAGGTCACAGGGTAACACCGGGGAGCTGTTTTTT
.,few,TRBV28,TRBJ1-1,CASSDRIEAFF,TGTGCCAGCAGCGACAGGATTGAAGCTTTCTTT
TRBD1,.,TRBV19,TRBJ1-1,CASRETGTENTEAFF,TGTGCCAGTAGAGAAACCGGGACAGAAAACACTGAAGCTTTCTTT
.,few,TRBV5-1,TRBJ1-1,CASSFGEGEAFF,TGCGCCAGCAGCTTCGGGGAAGGTGAAGCTTTCTTT
.,.,TRBV2,TRBJ2-3,CASSGTTTSTDTQYF,TGTGCCAGCAGTGGGACAACAACTAGCACAGATACGCAGTATTTT
.,once,TRBV4-2,TRBJ2-1,CASSPERDPYNEQFF,TGTGCCAGCAGCCCCGAGAGGGATCCCTACAATGAGCAGTTCTTC
.,.,TRBV29-1,TRBJ1-2,CSVEGEWGVGYTF,TGCAGCGTAGAAGGGGAGTGGGGGGTCGGCTACACCTTC
.,.,TRBV6-1,TRBJ2-7,CASSPKGYEQYF,TGTGCCAGCAGTCCCAAGGGGTACGAGCAGTACTTC
.,.,TRBV10-3,TRBJ1-5,CAISDRGDNQPQHF,TGTGCCATCAGTGACAGGGGAGACAATCAGCCCCAGCATTTT
TRBD1,.,TRBV6-1,TRBJ1-2,CASNPTGVYGYTF,TGTGCCAGCAATCCGACAGGGGTCTATGGCTACACCTTC
TRBD2,once,TRBV27,TRBJ2-1,CASSGLAGASMAEQFF,TGTGCCAGCAGTGGACTAGCGGGAGCAAGTATGGCTGAGCAGTTCTTC
TRBD2,.,TRBV7-3,TRBJ2-3,CASSLGLVTDTQYF,TGTGCCAGCAGCTTGGGACTAGTCACAGATACGCAGTATTTT
TRBD2,.,TRBV5-1,TRBJ2-1,CASSQGLEVEQFF,TGCGCCAGCAGCCAGGGACTAGAGGTTGAGCAGTTCTTC
.,.,TRBV25-1,TRBJ2-5,CASSDWETQYF,TGTGCCAGCAGTGACTGGGAGACCCAGTACTTC
.,once,TRBV28,TRBJ1-5,CASRSWGPGSYQPQHF,TGTGCCAGCAGGTCCTGGGGGCCCGGGAGTTATCAGCCCCAGCATTTT
.,.,TRBV6-5,TRBJ2-3,CASTAQSTDTQYF,TGTGCCAGCACTGCGCAGAGCACAGATACGCAGTATTTT
.,.,TRBV28,TRBJ1-1,CASSPATRTEAFF,TGTGCCAGCTCGCCAGCGACACGCACTGAAGCTTTCTTT
.,.,TRBV2,TRBJ2-1,CASRIENNEQFF,TGTGCCAGCAGAATAGAGAACAATGAGCAGTTCTTC
.,.,TRBV4-1,TRBJ2-2,CASSLQGLNENTGELFF,TGCGCCAGCAGCCTACAGGGACTTAACGAAAACACCGGGGAGCTGTTTTTT